The TCR beta chain under discussion was sequenced for a study of neurological immune-mediated disorders. Sequencing runs each generated in excess of 180 million TCR-beta sequences derived from 15-18 subjects. Each CDR3 protein is one row after TCRdb ran MiXCR on the 5' RACE reads. The sample records some 80,000 distinct CDR3 sequences, 3.5% to 5.5% being singletons. Time point reported: longitudinal time-point 3. Whole-study results and caveats: With the multiple sclerosis repertoire cluster, none of the clinical or MRI features showed an association. The greatest degree of TCR clonal expansion was observed in HTLV-1-associated myelopathy, with the lowest in multiple sclerosis, below that of healthy controls.

This clonotype was observed at least ten times. Its antigen is undetermined. CDR3 length: 13 residues. Germline CDR1 is SGHDT and CDR2 is YYEEEE. The V gene end was trimmed by 4 bases and the J gene end by 9 bases; junction bases not matched to a gene: 5. The chain joins TRBV5-6 to TRBJ2-1; TRBD1 matches at 9 bases. Sequenced material: PBMCs. This receptor was taken from a woman in her fifties or sixties with multiple sclerosis. The CDR3 region is CASSPIQGAEQFF. The CDR3 DNA reads TGTGCCAGCAGCCCAATACAGGGGGCTGAGCAGTTCTTC.